This T cell receptor beta chain was sequenced during a study of T cells in narcolepsy. Whole-study findings and limits: Autoreactive clonotypes reportedly recurred in blood of same and different patients, not controls. HCRT-specific and TRIB2-specific autoreactive clonotypes appeared among same-patient CSF and blood CD4+ clonotypes.

TCRdb's copy holds only in-frame clones and misses some; the assay was immunoSEQ multiplex PCR. Seen here are 30,000 to 45,000 clones, 70% to 90% observed once, and the top ten hold approximately 1.6%. Details on this clone: Antigen unknown.

Germline V CDR1 and CDR2: SQVTM, ANQGSEA. The V and J ends lost 6 bases and 0 bases respectively, with 11 bases between them. CDR3 length equals 13 residues. Sequencing was carried out using CD45RA- memory CD4+ T cells from PBMCs. The clonotype originates from a human donor with narcolepsy. The J gene is TRBJ1-1, the V gene TRBV29-1; D is unclear. CDR3 sequence (DNA): TGCAGCGTCTCTCAAGGGTTGAACACTGAAGCTTTCTTT. It yields the protein CSVSQGLNTEAFF.